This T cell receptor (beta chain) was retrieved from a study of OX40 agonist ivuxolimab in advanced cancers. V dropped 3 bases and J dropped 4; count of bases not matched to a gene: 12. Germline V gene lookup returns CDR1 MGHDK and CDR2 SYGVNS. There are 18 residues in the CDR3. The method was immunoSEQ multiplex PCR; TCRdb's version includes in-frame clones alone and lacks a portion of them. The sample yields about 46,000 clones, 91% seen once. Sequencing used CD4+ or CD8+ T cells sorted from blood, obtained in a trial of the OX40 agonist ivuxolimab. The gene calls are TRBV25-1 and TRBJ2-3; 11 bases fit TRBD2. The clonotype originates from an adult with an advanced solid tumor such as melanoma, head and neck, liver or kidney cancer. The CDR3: CASSEELAGGPGADTQYF. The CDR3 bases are TGTGCCAGCAGTGAGGAGTTAGCGGGAGGGCCGGGCGCAGATACGCAGTATTTT.